The 20 T cell receptor beta chains below come from one sample, sequenced in a study of vaccination and CD4 T cells after COVID-19. These receptors have no identified antigens. Time point meaning: late sampling 161 to 241 days after vaccination in a few convalescent patients. Specified treatment: roughly ten-day PBMC culture with coronavirus spike peptide pools or control peptides (ViraFEST assay). Researchers used the Oncomine TCR Beta short-read assay to sequence DNA from cultured CD4+ T cells. TCRdb redid the calling of the PCR reads with MiXCR, one entry per CDR3 protein. The data hold approximately 15,000 distinct CDR3 sequences, with about 45% observed a single time. Sequenced material: CD4+ T cells from blood, cultured in vitro, taken about 7 months after SARS-CoV-2 vaccination. The receptor set was obtained from a human donor who had recovered from COVID-19.

V usage is TRBV20-1 and J usage is TRBJ2-3, with TRBD2 identical over 8 bases. The J segment lost 7 bases and the V segment lost 0 bases, leaving 6 bases of the junction unmatched. Germline lookup yields CDR1 DFQATT and CDR2 SNEGSKA (reference sequence). The CDR3 contains 14 residues. The CDR3 loop reads CSARDRGGPYTQYF. CDR3 nucleotides: TGCAGTGCTAGAGATCGGGGGGGGCCTTATACGCAGTATTTT.

This clonotype was seen more than once but under ten times. The genes are TRBV24-1 and TRBJ2-2, with D possibly TRBD1 on 5 matching bases. The CDR3 runs 14 residues. Germline V gene data show CDR1 as KGHDR and CDR2 as SFDVKD. Trimming stripped 5 bases from V and 6 bases from J, with 12 bases between. The CDR3 spells CATSAYQGSGELFF. CDR3 DNA: TGTGCCACCAGTGCCTACCAGGGATCCGGGGAGCTGTTTTTT.

This clonotype was observed a few times. At one boundary the junction diverges from the germline segment, which might be a read error. The V call is TRBV15, the J call TRBJ1-1; D is unresolved. The length of the CDR3 is 12 residues. CDR1 and CDR2 from the germline V gene are LNHNV and YYDKDF (reference sequence). For the CDR3, the DNA is TGTGCCACCAGGAGAGGTGGGACTGAAGCTTTCTTT. Translated, it gives CATRRGGTEAFF.

The rearrangement joins TRBV11-3 to TRBJ2-3, with D perhaps given as TRBD1 or TRBD2 (6 bases each). Germline lookup yields CDR1 SGHNT and CDR2 YENEEA. CDR3 length: 12 residues. Deletions cut 6 bases from V and 6 bases from J, with 10 bases between. DNA for the CDR3: TGTGCCAGCAGACTAGGGGGGGATACGCAGTATTTT. As protein: CASRLGGDTQYF.

The CDR3 DNA reads as TGTGCCAGCAGACCGGGACAGGGATACCGGGGGGCACAAGAGACCCAGTACTTC. This codes for CASRPGQGYRGAQETQYF. The V gene is TRBV6-1, the J gene TRBJ2-5, with 9 nucleotides matching TRBD1. The CDR3 totals 18 residues. Germline loops: CDR1 MNHNS, CDR2 SASEGT. With V trimmed by 6 bases and J by 2 bases, 16 bases remained unmatched.

This chain's CDR3 is CSAPGMLWASGHNEQFF. CDR3 coding DNA: TGCAGTGCCCCGGGAATGCTTTGGGCTAGCGGCCACAATGAGCAGTTCTTC. The rearrangement links TRBV20-1 to TRBJ2-1; 7 bases agree with TRBD2. This CDR3 is 17 amino acids long. The V and J ends lost 6 bases and 5 bases, in that order; junction bases with no gene match: 19. Germline-derived CDR1 and CDR2 are DFQATT and SNEGSKA (reference sequence).

This chain uses TRBV4-1 with TRBJ2-3; 7 positions match TRBD1. Per the germline V gene, CDR1 is MGHRA and CDR2 is YSYEKL. J lost 5 bases, V lost 3 bases, and 8 bases had no gene match. This CDR3 region has 15 residues. The CDR3 sequence: CASSQQVTGEDTQYF. For the CDR3, the DNA is TGCGCCAGCAGCCAGCAAGTAACAGGGGAAGATACGCAGTATTTT.

This clonotype appeared a few times. The chain uses TRBV20-1 and TRBJ1-1, with a tentative D call TRBD1 (5 bases). Trimming took 3 bases from V and 5 from J, leaving 10 bases between them. The CDR3 runs to 12 residues. CDR1 is DFQATT and CDR2 is SNEGSKA in the germline V gene (reference sequence). CDR3 bases: TGCAGTGCTAGGTGGGGGGGTACTGAAGCTTTCTTT. This translates into CSARWGGTEAFF.

The chain recombines TRBV20-1 with TRBJ1-1; 8 bases map to TRBD1. The CDR3 sequence is 16 residues long. CDR1 and CDR2 from the germline V gene are DFQATT and SNEGSKA (reference sequence). V shed 5 bases, J shed 3 bases, and the junction held 14 bases outside the gene matches. CDR3 protein: CSALTGAGVEDTEAFF. The CDR3 DNA sequence: TGCAGTGCTCTGACAGGGGCTGGCGTTGAGGACACTGAAGCTTTCTTT.

A few counts support this clonotype. The chain combines TRBV6-5 with TRBJ2-5, with D unclear. The CDR3 sequence is 14 residues long. V lost 4 bases and J lost 0, with 9 bases in between. CDR1 and CDR2 from the germline V gene are MNHEY and SVGAGI. This CDR3 is CASSSDSNQETQYF. The CDR3 DNA sequence: TGTGCCAGCAGTTCCGATTCCAACCAAGAGACCCAGTACTTC.

The chain has TRBV5-1 and TRBJ2-7, with 8 bases lining up with TRBD2. This CDR3 region has 16 residues. V lost 5 bases and J lost 1; bases outside the gene matches: 11. Looked up from germline, CDR1 is SGHRS and CDR2 is YFSETQ. The CDR3 DNA reads as TGCGCCAGCAGGCTACGCAGCGGGAGATCGTCCTACGAGCAGTACTTC. Encoded protein: CASRLRSGRSSYEQYF.

The chain couples TRBV7-9 to TRBJ2-5; TRBD2 aligns across 8 bases. Looked up from germline, CDR1 is SEHNR and CDR2 is FQNEAQ (reference sequence). The V segment lost 1 base and the J segment 1 base; nucleotides outside the gene matches: 8. This CDR3 is built from 17 residues. This CDR3 reads CASSLVRLLAGQETQYF. Here the CDR3 DNA reads TGTGCCAGCAGCTTAGTCCGTTTGCTAGCGGGCCAAGAGACCCAGTACTTC.

This clonotype was found a few times. The rearrangement uses TRBV7-8 and TRBJ2-3; 9 nucleotides match TRBD2. V lost 2 bases, J lost 0 bases, and 12 bases stayed unmatched. There are 19 residues in the CDR3. In germline, CDR1 is SGHVS, CDR2 FQNEAQ. CDR3 coding DNA: TGTGCCAGCAGCTTACAGTCGCTAGCGGGGAGGCTAAGCACAGATACGCAGTATTTT. As protein: CASSLQSLAGRLSTDTQYF.

This clonotype appeared a few times. The chain is built from TRBV6-1 and TRBJ1-2; TRBD1 aligns across 7 bases. The CDR3 is 12 amino acids. CDR1 and CDR2 (germline): MNHNS, SASEGT. Trimming removed 6 bases from V and 7 bases from J; junction bases left unmatched: 5. In DNA, the CDR3 is TGTGCCAGCAGAGAGACAGGGTTTGGCTACACCTTC. As protein: CASRETGFGYTF.

The rearrangement uses TRBV7-9 and TRBJ2-1; D is unresolved. The CDR3 extends over 14 amino acids. Germline V CDR1 and CDR2: SEHNR, FQNEAQ (reference sequence). Deletions cut 1 base from V and 0 bases from J, with 4 bases between. This chain's CDR3 is CASSLVSSYNEQFF. The CDR3 DNA reads TGTGCCAGCAGCTTAGTAAGCTCCTACAATGAGCAGTTCTTC.

The V and J genes are TRBV5-4 and TRBJ2-1; 10 nucleotides line up with TRBD2. There are 15 residues in the CDR3. The germline CDR1 and CDR2 sequences are SGHNT and YYREEE (reference sequence). The junction had 8 bases not matched to a gene; V was cut back by 4 bases and J by 7 bases. The CDR3 here is CASSPSGGARNEQFF. The CDR3, as DNA: TGTGCCAGCAGCCCGAGCGGGGGGGCAAGAAATGAGCAGTTCTTC.

The chain uses TRBV6-2 or TRBV6-3 and TRBJ2-7; D possibly uses TRBD1 or TRBD2 (5 bases each). The germline V gene encodes CDR1 MNHEY and CDR2 SVGEGT. This CDR3 has 13 amino acids. V gave up 6 bases and J gave up 3 bases, with 12 bases separating them. The CDR3 DNA reads TGTGCCAGCAGAACCGGGACCTTCTACGAGCAGTACTTC. Its translation: CASRTGTFYEQYF.

The chain carries TRBV6-1 and TRBJ2-5; TRBD2 matches 13 bases. CDR3 length: 16 amino acids. The V gene end was trimmed by 5 bases and the J gene end by 2 bases; junction bases not matched to a gene: 5. Germline CDR1 is MNHNS and CDR2 is SASEGT. Written as DNA, the CDR3 is TGTGCCAGCAGTCAACGACTAGCGGGAGGACAAGAGACCCAGTACTTC. This sequence encodes CASSQRLAGGQETQYF.

The chain uses TRBV20-1 and TRBJ2-2; TRBD1 aligns across 7 bases. CDR1 DFQATT and CDR2 SNEGSKA come from the germline V gene (reference sequence). This CDR3 is built from 15 residues. Losses at the gene ends were 6 bases for V and 3 bases for J; bases not matched to a gene: 10. The CDR3 DNA follows: TGCAGTGCCTCGACAGGGACGTCGGACACCGGGGAGCTGTTTTTT. Its protein product is CSASTGTSDTGELFF.

The chain links TRBV7-9 to TRBJ2-1; 11 nucleotides agree with TRBD2. This CDR3 is built from 15 residues. CDR1 is SEHNR and CDR2 is FQNEAQ in the germline V gene (reference sequence). V lost 6 bases, J lost 8 bases, and 9 bases stayed unmatched. CDR3 protein: CASRPTSGSVDEQFF. CDR3 DNA: TGTGCCAGCAGGCCAACTAGCGGGAGCGTCGATGAGCAGTTCTTC.